Listed below are T cell receptor beta chains from one sample, sequenced in a study of T cell responses to AZD1222 COVID-19 vaccine. Assay used: immunoSEQ multiplex PCR; TCRdb lists only in-frame clones, some missing. Of 95,000 to 100,000 clones listed, roughly 84% are singletons. The sample was peripheral blood, taken on day 0 of AZD1222 vaccination. These receptors came from an adult in good health. The CDR3 runs from the conserved cysteine through the conserved F or W.

13 | TRBJ1-4 | TRBV14 | CASTQSLNEKLFF
14 | TRBJ2-7 | TRBV6-5 | CASSYRDRFYEQYF
16 | TRBJ1-1 | TRBV15 | CATSRALQGGNTEAFF
14 | TRBJ2-7 | TRBV6-4 | CASSDSGLSYEQYF
15 | TRBJ1-2 | TRBV7-9 | CASSPGQGDTYGYTF
12 | TRBJ1-1 | TRBV6-5 | CATVRPPGGAFF
16 | TRBJ2-3 | TRBV30 | CAWSVPRLAGLDTQYF
14 | TRBJ1-4 | TRBV11-2 | CASRGQGLTEKLFF
15 | TRBJ1-2 | TRBV6-5 | CASSFTGGDNYGYTF
18 | TRBJ2-1 | TRBV5-6 | CASSLSLAGDPTQNEQFF
18 | TRBJ2-5 | TRBV9 | CASSTYPGQGGSSETQYF
13 | TRBJ2-2 | TRBV14 | CASSPGFTGELFF
13 | TRBJ2-3 | TRBV7-9 | CASSPDLTDTQYF
14 | TRBJ2-3 | TRBV7-3 | CASSRGQSTDTQYF
13 | TRBJ1-2 | TRBV4-1 | CASSERLLGGYTF